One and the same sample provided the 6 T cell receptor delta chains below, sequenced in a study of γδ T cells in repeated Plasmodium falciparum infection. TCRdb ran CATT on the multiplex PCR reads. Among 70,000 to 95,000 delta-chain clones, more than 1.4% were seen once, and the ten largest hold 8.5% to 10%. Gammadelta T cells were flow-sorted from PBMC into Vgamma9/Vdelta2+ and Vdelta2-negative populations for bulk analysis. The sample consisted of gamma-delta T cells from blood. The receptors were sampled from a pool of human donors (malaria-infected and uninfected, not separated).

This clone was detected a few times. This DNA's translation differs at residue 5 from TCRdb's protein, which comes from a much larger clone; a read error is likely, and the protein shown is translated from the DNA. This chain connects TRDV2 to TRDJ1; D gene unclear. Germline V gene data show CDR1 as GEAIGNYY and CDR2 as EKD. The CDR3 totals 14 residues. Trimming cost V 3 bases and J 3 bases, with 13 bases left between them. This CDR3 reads CACDAGRLADKLIF. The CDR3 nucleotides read TGTGCCTGTGACGCCGGCCGATTAGCCGATAAACTCATCTTT.

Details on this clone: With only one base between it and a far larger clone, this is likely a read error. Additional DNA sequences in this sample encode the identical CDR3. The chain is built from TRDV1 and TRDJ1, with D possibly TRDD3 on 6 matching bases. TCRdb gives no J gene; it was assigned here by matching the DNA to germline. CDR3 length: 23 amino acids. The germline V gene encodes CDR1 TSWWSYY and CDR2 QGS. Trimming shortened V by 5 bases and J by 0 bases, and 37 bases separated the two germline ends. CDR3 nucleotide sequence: TGTGCTCTTGGGTCCTGTGCTCCCACTCCTTGGGATTGGGGGCCACCCTACACCGATAAACTCATCTTT. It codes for CALGSCAPTPWDWGPPYTDKLIF.

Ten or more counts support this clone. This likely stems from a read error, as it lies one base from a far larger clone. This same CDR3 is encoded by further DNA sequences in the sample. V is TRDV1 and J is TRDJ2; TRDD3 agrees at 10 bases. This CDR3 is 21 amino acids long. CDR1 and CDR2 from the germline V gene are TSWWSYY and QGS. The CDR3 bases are TGTGCTCTTGGGGTTTCCTCGTACTGGGGGATCCAAACTTCTTTGACAGCGCAACTCTTCTTT. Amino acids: CALGVSSYWGIQTSLTAQLFF.

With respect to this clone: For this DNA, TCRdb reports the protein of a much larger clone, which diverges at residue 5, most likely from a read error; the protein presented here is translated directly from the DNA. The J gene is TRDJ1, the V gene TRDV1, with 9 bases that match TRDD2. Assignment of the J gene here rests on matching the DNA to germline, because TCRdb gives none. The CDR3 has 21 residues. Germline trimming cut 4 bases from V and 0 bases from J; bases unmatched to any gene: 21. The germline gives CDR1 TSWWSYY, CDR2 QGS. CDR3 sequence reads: CALGASPSYVVLAEYTDKLIF. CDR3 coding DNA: TGTGCTCTTGGGGCCTCGCCTTCCTACGTAGTACTGGCCGAGTACACCGATAAACTCATCTTT.

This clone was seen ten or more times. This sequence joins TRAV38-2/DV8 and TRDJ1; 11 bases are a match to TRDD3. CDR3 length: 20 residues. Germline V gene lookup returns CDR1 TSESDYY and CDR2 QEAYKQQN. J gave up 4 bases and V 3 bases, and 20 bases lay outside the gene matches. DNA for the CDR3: TGTGCTTATAGGAACCAACTTCCAGTTTGGGGGATACGCTCGGGCGATAAACTCATCTTT. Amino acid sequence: CAYRNQLPVWGIRSGDKLIF.

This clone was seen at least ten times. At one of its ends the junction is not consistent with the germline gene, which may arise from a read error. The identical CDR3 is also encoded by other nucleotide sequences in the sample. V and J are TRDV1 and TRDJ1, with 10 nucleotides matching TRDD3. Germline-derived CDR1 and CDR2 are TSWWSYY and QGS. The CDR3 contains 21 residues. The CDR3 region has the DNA TGTGCTCTTGGGGAACGCTCCTACTTTGGGGGACTGGGGGATGGCCCCGATAAACTCATATTT. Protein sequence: CALGERSYFGGLGDGPDKLIF.